One sample yielded the 24 T cell receptor beta chains listed below, sequenced in a study of blood T cells in healthy people across ages. Combining a sample-barcoded 5' primer with a J-beta primer mix, a second PCR ran for roughly 7 to 12 cycles. MiXCR was run by TCRdb on the 5' RACE reads, yielding one entry per CDR3 protein. The sample lists 650,000 to 800,000 distinct CDR3 sequences, about 51% occurring once. What was sequenced was blood. The receptors shown here come from a woman of 80 years or more in good health.

V is TRBV3-1 and J is TRBJ2-3; 7 nucleotides line up with TRBD2. With 7 bases clipped from V and 5 bases from J, the junction kept 9 bases outside the gene matches. The CDR3 totals 14 residues. Germline V gene lookup returns CDR1 LGHDT and CDR2 YNNKEL (reference sequence). CDR3 protein: CASNGGGVGDTQYF. The CDR3 DNA is TGTGCCAGCAACGGTGGGGGGGTGGGAGATACGCAGTATTTT.

This clonotype was observed at least ten times. The chain has TRBV3-1 and TRBJ2-1, with D perhaps matching TRBD1 (5 bases). Per the germline V gene, CDR1 is LGHDT and CDR2 is YNNKEL (reference sequence). The CDR3 is 13 amino acids. The V end lost 0 bases, the J end lost 6 bases, and 6 bases lay between the germline ends. CDR3 in DNA: TGTGCCAGCAGCCAAGAAAGGGGCAATGAGCAGTTCTTC. This translates into CASSQERGNEQFF.

Of note for this clonotype: The junction departs from germline at one end; a sequencing error may be responsible. The chain is built from TRBV6-5 and TRBJ2-5; perhaps TRBD1 as D (5 bases). The CDR3 loop spans 13 amino acids. The germline gives CDR1 MNHEY, CDR2 SVGAGI. DNA of the CDR3: TGCACCAGCAGATCTACAGGTAGAGAGACCCAGTACTTC. It yields the protein CTSRSTGRETQYF.

This clonotype showed up many times. V is TRBV11-2 and J is TRBJ2-5, with D possibly being TRBD2 (7 bases). Trimming removed 2 bases from V and 7 bases from J, with 20 bases in between. Germline V lookup: CDR1 SGHAT, CDR2 FQNNGV. The CDR3 contains 16 residues. The CDR3 DNA is TGTGCCAGCAGCTTAAGGGGGGGACTCCTGGAAGGGACCCAGTACTTC. Protein sequence: CASSLRGGLLEGTQYF.

This clonotype was observed at least ten times. The chain has TRBV15 and TRBJ2-1; TRBD2 might be the D (5 bases). CDR3 length equals 13 residues. Per the germline V gene, CDR1 is LNHNV and CDR2 is YYDKDF (reference sequence). Trimming removed 0 bases from V and 9 bases from J, with 9 bases in between. The chain's CDR3 is CATSRDTGSEQFF. The DNA of the CDR3 is TGTGCCACCAGCAGAGATACGGGAAGTGAGCAGTTCTTC.

This clonotype appeared many times. This chain uses TRBV29-1 with TRBJ1-1; a possible D gene is TRBD1 (5 bases). Germline assignment: CDR1 SQVTM and CDR2 ANQGSEA. The CDR3 contains 13 residues. V lost 2 bases to trimming and J lost 3 bases, with 10 bases between them. The CDR3: CSVEQGGDTEAFF. The CDR3 DNA reads as TGCAGCGTTGAACAGGGCGGCGACACTGAAGCTTTCTTT.

The table lists this clonotype with many counts. This chain joins TRBV9 and TRBJ2-5; D perhaps matches TRBD1 (6 bases). Germline-derived CDR1 and CDR2 are SGDLS and YYNGEE. The CDR3 contains 16 residues. V lost 0 bases and J 4 bases, leaving 16 bases between the germline ends. CDR3 loop: CASSVGNTDRPETQYF. Written as DNA, the CDR3 is TGTGCCAGCAGCGTAGGAAACACGGACAGACCAGAGACCCAGTACTTC.

This clonotype was seen only once. The V gene is TRBV12-3 or TRBV12-4, the J gene TRBJ1-2; 8 nucleotides agree with TRBD1. The CDR3 spans 15 residues. The trim removed 6 bases at V and 7 bases at J, leaving 13 bases unmatched. This CDR3 reads CASRGQVGVGSGYTF. CDR3 nucleotide sequence: TGTGCCAGCAGGGGACAGGTGGGGGTTGGTAGTGGCTACACCTTC.

The CDR3 region has the DNA TGTGCCAGCAGCCCTGGGGGCAGGGAGAGTGGAGCTTTCTTT. As protein: CASSPGGRESGAFF. V usage is TRBV7-8 and J usage is TRBJ1-1, with D perhaps TRBD1 (6 bases). V shed 5 bases and J shed 10 bases, with 20 bases lying between them. The germline V gene encodes CDR1 SGHVS and CDR2 FQNEAQ. The CDR3 consists of 14 residues.

This clonotype was recorded many times. This sequence joins TRBV6-5 and TRBJ2-6; 10 bases match TRBD1. Germline V gene lookup returns CDR1 MNHEY and CDR2 SVGAGI. The CDR3 totals 19 residues. Trimming cost V 0 bases and J 2 bases; bases outside gene matches: 7. In DNA form, the CDR3 reads TGTGCCAGCAGTTACTCGTGGAGACAGGGGGCTCCTGGGGCCAACGTCCTGACTTTC. Translating gives CASSYSWRQGAPGANVLTF.

This clonotype was recorded at least ten times. This chain links TRBV7-2 with TRBJ2-5; weak D call: TRBD2 (5 bases). The CDR3 covers 16 residues. The V end lost 5 bases, the J end lost 4 bases, and 20 bases lay between the germline ends. Per the germline V gene, CDR1 is SGHTA and CDR2 is FQGNSA. CDR3 loop: CASSQTKGRDRETQYF. The CDR3 nucleotides read TGTGCCAGCAGCCAAACCAAAGGACGGGATCGAGAGACCCAGTACTTC.

This chain connects TRBV3-1 to TRBJ1-6, with 8 bases identical to TRBD1. The V and J ends lost 2 bases and 7 bases, in that order; junction bases with no gene match: 7. CDR3 length equals 16 residues. CDR1 and CDR2 from the germline V gene are LGHDT and YNNKEL (reference sequence). CDR3 nucleotides: TGTGCCAGCAGCCAATATCTAGGGACAGGCAATTCACCCCTCCACTTT. Protein product: CASSQYLGTGNSPLHF.

The DNA for the CDR3 is TGTGCCAGCAGCTCGCACCGGGACGGTGGGACATATAGCAATCAGCCCCAGCATTTT. It is translated as CASSSHRDGGTYSNQPQHF. V gene TRBV5-6 combines with J gene TRBJ1-5, with a weak D call TRBD1 (6 bases). The germline gives CDR1 SGHDT, CDR2 YYEEEE. V shed 3 bases and J shed 0 bases, with 22 bases lying between them. CDR3 size: 19 residues.

The rearrangement joins TRBV10-3 to TRBJ2-3; no reliable D call. CDR3 size: 13 residues. Between the trimmed V and J ends, which lost 7 bases and 0 bases, there was a span of 8 bases. The germline V gene has CDR1 ENHRY and CDR2 SYGVKD. CDR3 region: CAITQPSTDTQYF. DNA for the CDR3: TGTGCCATCACACAACCTAGCACAGATACGCAGTATTTT.

The genes are TRBV28 and TRBJ1-5; 12 bases fit TRBD1. Germline loops: CDR1 MDHEN, CDR2 SYDVKM. Losses at the gene ends were 6 bases for V and 3 bases for J; bases not matched to a gene: 3. The CDR3 totals 15 residues. This CDR3 reads CASRGTGGNNQPQHF. The CDR3, as DNA: TGTGCCAGCAGGGGGACAGGGGGCAACAATCAGCCCCAGCATTTT.

The chain has TRBV6-6 and TRBJ2-7, with D possibly being TRBD1 or TRBD2 (6 bases each). The CDR3 is 13 residues long. From germline, CDR1 is MNHNY and CDR2 SVGAGI (reference sequence). V dropped 6 bases and J dropped 6 bases, with 15 bases sitting between them. CDR3 residues: CASSQGGGREQYF. The CDR3 coding sequence is TGTGCCAGCAGCCAGGGTGGGGGGCGCGAGCAGTACTTC.

This clonotype occurred once. This rearrangement joins TRBV7-2 to TRBJ2-1; 7 bases fit TRBD1. The V and J ends lost 3 bases and 3 bases, in that order; junction bases with no gene match: 5. This CDR3 is built from 15 residues. Per germline, CDR1 SGHTA and CDR2 FQGNSA. CDR3 coding DNA: TGTGCCAGCAGCTTCCGGGACAGCGACTACAATGAGCAGTTCTTC. Translating it yields CASSFRDSDYNEQFF.

The sample holds many counts of this clonotype. The chain carries TRBV2 and TRBJ2-1, with 7 nucleotides matching TRBD2. V was clipped by 4 bases and J by 9 bases; unmatched bases: 9. Germline CDR1 and CDR2: SNHLY and FYNNEI. This CDR3 has 14 amino acids. The CDR3 nucleotides are TGTGCCAGCAGTGCTGGACTAGGTTTAGGTGAGCAGTTCTTC. Encoded protein: CASSAGLGLGEQFF.

At least ten counts were recorded for this clonotype. J is TRBJ2-1 and V is TRBV21-1; TRBD2, the table's D call, was not compared with the DNA. TRBV21-1 is a known pseudogene. The CDR3 runs to 16 residues. CDR3 bases: TGTGCCAGCAGCCTGGGGCCGTCGGCTTCCTACAATGAGCAGTTCTTC. Translation: CASSLGPSASYNEQFF.

Of note for this clonotype: Possible read error: a much larger clone is one base away. The J gene is TRBJ2-1, the V gene TRBV29-1; perhaps TRBD1 as D (6 bases). CDR1 SQVTM and CDR2 ANQGSEA come from the germline V gene. Between the trimmed V and J ends, which lost 7 bases and 8 bases, there was a span of 18 bases. This CDR3 spans 13 amino acids. CDR3 sequence reads: CSDARSQGHEQFF. The DNA for the CDR3 is TGCAGCGATGCTCGCTCACAGGGCCATGAGCAGTTCTTC.

The chain is built from TRBV12-3 or TRBV12-4 and TRBJ2-3; unclear D gene. The CDR3 is 12 residues long. The V end was cut by 8 bases, the J end by 2 bases, with 8 bases between. As DNA, the CDR3 is TGTGCCAGCCTATTGCACACAGATACGCAGTATTTT. Residues: CASLLHTDTQYF.

This clonotype was seen more than once but under ten times. A much larger clone differs from this one at a single base, so this may be a read error. This chain joins TRBV5-6 and TRBJ2-7, with 7 bases identical to TRBD2. The germline V gene has CDR1 SGHDT and CDR2 YYEEEE. The CDR3 contains 13 residues. V lost 3 bases and J lost 4; bases outside the gene matches: 4. The CDR3 here is CASSWTGLYEQYF. CDR3 DNA sequence: TGTGCCAGCAGCTGGACGGGACTATACGAGCAGTACTTC.

Comments on this clonotype: With a much larger clone just one base away, this may be a read error. The chain combines TRBV12-3 or TRBV12-4 with TRBJ2-5; TRBD1 aligns across 8 bases. This CDR3 comprises 16 residues. With V trimmed by 5 bases and J by 11 bases, 19 bases remained unmatched. CDR3: CASSGTGTGLYNEQYF. Here the CDR3 DNA reads TGTGCCAGCAGTGGAACCGGGACAGGCCTATACAATGAGCAGTACTTC.

With regard to this clonotype: This may be a read error: a much more frequent sequence differs by one nucleotide. The chain's CDR3 is CASRGQANTEAFF. CDR3 sequence (DNA): TGTGCCAGCAGGGGACAGGCGAACACTGAAGCTTTCTTT. The chain is built from TRBV2 and TRBJ1-1; 8 bases map to TRBD1. This CDR3 has 13 residues. Germline CDR1 and CDR2: SNHLY and FYNNEI. Trimming cost V 6 bases and J 1 base; bases outside gene matches: 1.